The 21 T cell receptor beta chains listed next were all sequenced from one sample in a study of T cell changes during pregnancy in multiple sclerosis. Repertoires were generated with immunoSEQ multiplex PCR, while TCRdb's copy carries only in-frame clones and drops some. The data contain tens of thousands of clones, approximately 92% of them seen just once; the ten biggest clones take up roughly 3%. This specimen was CD8+ T cells from peripheral blood mononuclear cells, taken in the third trimester of pregnancy. The receptors derive from a female donor in good health, enrolled as a control in a pregnancy study.

The V call is TRBV4-3, the J call TRBJ2-7; a possible D gene is TRBD1 (5 bases). The CDR3 contains 13 residues. Trimming removed 4 bases from V and 0 bases from J, with 7 bases in between. The germline CDR1 and CDR2 sequences are LGHNA and YSLEER. The CDR3: CASSPRVSYEQYF. CDR3 coding DNA: TGCGCCAGCAGCCCCAGGGTCTCCTACGAGCAGTACTTC.

The rearrangement joins TRBV14 to TRBJ1-1; D remains ambiguous. With 0 bases removed from V and 1 base from J, the gap between germline ends came to 12 bases. CDR1 is SGHDN, CDR2 FVKESK, per germline. The CDR3 runs 16 residues. The CDR3 nucleotides are TGTGCCAGCAGCCAAGATTATCGAGGCAGGAACACTGAAGCTTTCTTT. Amino acid sequence: CASSQDYRGRNTEAFF. Complete variable domain (other parts from reference TRBV14 and TRBJ1-1): EAGVTQFPSHSVIEKGQTVTLRCDPISGHDNLYWYRRVMGKEIKFLLHFVKESKQDESGMPNNRFLAERTGGTYSTLKVQPAELEDSGVYFCASSQDYRGRNTEAFFGQGTRLTVV.

The J gene is TRBJ1-2, the V gene TRBV9; the D is unclear. CDR1 and CDR2 from the germline V gene are SGDLS and YYNGEE. V lost 5 bases and J 5 bases, leaving 22 bases between the germline ends. The CDR3 spans 16 residues. Written as DNA, the CDR3 is TGTGCCAGCAGTGGGGATAGTGGTCGGGCGGGATATGGCTACACCTTC. Protein product: CASSGDSGRAGYGYTF.

This chain connects TRBV12-5 to TRBJ2-1, with 7 bases aligning to TRBD1. V shed 11 bases, J shed 9 bases, and the junction held 13 bases outside the gene matches. CDR3 size: 13 residues. Germline V gene sequence: CDR1 LGHNT, CDR2 FRNRAP. CDR3 sequence reads: CAQGDPPAVEQFF. The CDR3 nucleotides read TGTGCTCAGGGGGACCCACCAGCCGTTGAGCAGTTCTTC.

The chain carries TRBV9 and TRBJ1-1; 7 bases match TRBD1. CDR1 and CDR2 (germline): SGDLS, YYNGEE. V was pared by 3 bases and J by 2 bases, with 1 base of the junction left unmatched. The CDR3 consists of 13 residues. The chain's CDR3 is CASSEGGNTEAFF. CDR3 bases: TGTGCCAGCAGCGAAGGGGGCAACACTGAAGCTTTCTTT.

The chain recombines TRBV6-6 with TRBJ1-6; D perhaps matches TRBD1 (5 bases). V was shortened by 5 bases and J by 6 bases, with 14 bases between the two germline ends. This CDR3 has 15 amino acids. From germline, CDR1 is MNHNY and CDR2 SVGAGI (reference sequence). The CDR3 sequence is CASSRSQGGNSPLHF. The CDR3 DNA is TGTGCCAGCAGTCGCTCCCAGGGAGGTAATTCACCCCTCCACTTT.

The rearrangement joins TRBV27 to TRBJ1-3, with 11 nucleotides matching TRBD1. V gave up 2 bases and J gave up 0 bases; unmatched junction bases: 0. Germline values: CDR1 MNHEY, CDR2 SMNVEV (reference sequence). The CDR3 length is 16 residues. This CDR3 reads CASSLGTGGSGNTIYF. Written as DNA, the CDR3 is TGTGCCAGCAGTTTAGGGACAGGGGGCTCTGGAAACACCATATATTTT.

This sequence joins TRBV15 and TRBJ2-6; D is unresolved. The CDR3 length is 15 residues. The ends were cut back, 6 bases at V and 0 bases at J, with 9 bases in the middle. The germline gives CDR1 LNHNV, CDR2 YYDKDF (reference sequence). CDR3 DNA: TGTGCCACCAGTTCAGCGATCTCTGGGGCCAACGTCCTGACTTTC. The encoded protein is CATSSAISGANVLTF. Looking up the rest from reference TRBV15 and TRBJ2-6 gives the full variable domain: DAMVIQNPRYQVTQFGKPVTLSCSQTLNHNVMYWYQQKSSQAPKLLFHYYDKDFNNEADTPDNFQSRRPNTSFCFLDIRSPGLGDTAMYLCATSSAISGANVLTFGAGSRLTVL.

This chain links TRBV7-6 with TRBJ1-1; D remains unclear. The CDR3 is 16 residues long. Germline lookup yields CDR1 SGHVS and CDR2 FNYEAQ. The germline V and J ends were trimmed by 1 base and 4 bases, with 16 bases remaining between them. The DNA of the CDR3 is TGTGCCAGCAGCTTAGGGGCGTCAGACCCCTTCACTGAAGCTTTCTTT. This encodes CASSLGASDPFTEAFF.

The J gene is TRBJ1-1, the V gene TRBV19; D unclear. CDR1 is LNHDA, CDR2 SQIVND, per germline (reference sequence). There are 13 residues in the CDR3. Trimming shortened V by 8 bases and J by 9 bases, and 19 bases separated the two germline ends. This CDR3 reads CASCGESGSQAFF. The CDR3 nucleotides are TGTGCCAGTTGCGGGGAGAGTGGATCTCAAGCTTTCTTT.

V gene TRBV27 combines with J gene TRBJ2-5; the match to TRBD2 covers 7 bases. Germline V gene sequence: CDR1 MNHEY, CDR2 SMNVEV (reference sequence). V gave up 6 bases and J gave up 3 bases; unmatched junction bases: 7. CDR3 length equals 14 residues. The CDR3 DNA follows: TGTGCCAGCAGAGAATGGGCGGGGGAAGAGACCCAGTACTTC. This sequence encodes CASREWAGEETQYF.

The gene calls are TRBV7-6 and TRBJ2-3; D is perhaps TRBD2 (6 bases). The germline V gene has CDR1 SGHVS and CDR2 FNYEAQ. V lost 1 base and J 4 bases, leaving 15 bases between the germline ends. The CDR3 consists of 16 residues. CDR3 DNA: TGTGCCAGCAGCTTAGGCGCTGGGGGAGGAGCAGATACGCAGTATTTT. Protein product: CASSLGAGGGADTQYF.

The chain combines TRBV2 with TRBJ2-7, with a weak D call TRBD1 (5 bases). This CDR3 contains 14 residues. Looked up from germline, CDR1 is SNHLY and CDR2 is FYNNEI. Trimming left V 3 bases short and J 2 bases short, with 11 bases between. The CDR3 loop reads CASSDLTGPYEQYF. Here the CDR3 DNA reads TGTGCCAGCAGTGACCTCACAGGCCCCTACGAGCAGTACTTC.

The chain employs TRBV5-6 and TRBJ1-1, with 7 bases aligning to TRBD1. The junction had 11 bases not matched to a gene; V was cut back by 4 bases and J by 5 bases. The CDR3 totals 15 residues. Germline CDR1 and CDR2: SGHDT and YYEEEE. The CDR3 loop is CASSDVGGAGTEAFF. CDR3 DNA: TGTGCCAGCAGCGACGTAGGGGGCGCGGGGACTGAAGCTTTCTTT.

The chain carries TRBV30 and TRBJ1-2, with D tentatively TRBD1 (5 bases). Germline CDR1 is GTSNPN and CDR2 is SVGIG (reference sequence). This CDR3 has 16 amino acids. Trimming removed 0 bases from V and 3 bases from J, with 17 bases in between. The CDR3 DNA reads TGTGCCTGGAGTGTACGGTCAAGGGGAGGGGACTATGGCTACACCTTC. This sequence encodes CAWSVRSRGGDYGYTF.

This clone has just a few counts. The V and J genes are TRBV10-3 and TRBJ1-3; 7 bases align to TRBD1. V dropped 4 bases and J dropped 6; count of bases not matched to a gene: 6. CDR1 is ENHRY, CDR2 SYGVKD, per germline. The CDR3 totals 14 residues. The CDR3 sequence is CAISAGQEANTIYF. CDR3 coding DNA: TGTGCCATCAGTGCCGGACAGGAGGCAAACACCATATATTTT.

The chain carries TRBV11-2 and TRBJ1-5; 7 bases are shared with TRBD1. V lost 5 bases and J lost 6; bases outside the gene matches: 10. This CDR3 region has 15 residues. The germline V gene has CDR1 SGHAT and CDR2 FQNNGV. CDR3 DNA sequence: TGTGCCAGCAGCCCCGACAGGGTTTCGGGTCAGCCCCAGCATTTT. Translating gives CASSPDRVSGQPQHF. Combining the CDR3 with reference TRBV11-2 and TRBJ1-5 gives the whole variable domain EAGVAQSPRYKIIEKRQSVAFWCNPISGHATLYWYQQILGQGPKLLIQFQNNGVVDDSQLPKDRFSAERLKGVDSTLKIQPAKLEDSAVYLCASSPDRVSGQPQHFGDGTRLSIL.

The rearrangement joins TRBV25-1 to TRBJ2-3; 9 positions agree with TRBD2. Germline V gives CDR1 MGHDK, CDR2 SYGVNS. Trimming cost V 1 base and J 3 bases; bases outside gene matches: 8. The CDR3 spans 17 residues. The CDR3 DNA reads TGTGCCAGCAGTGAATTTGGGCGGGGGGGAATAACAGATACGCAGTATTTT. Protein product: CASSEFGRGGITDTQYF.

The chain combines TRBV21-1 with TRBJ2-2; the DNA was not compared with TRBD1, the D call given in the table. TRBV21-1 is deemed a pseudogene. This CDR3 region has 15 residues. The CDR3 region has the DNA TGTGCCAGCAAAGGGACCCGACAGGGTCCCGGGGAGCTGTTTTTT. Translated: CASKGTRQGPGELFF.

V usage is TRBV30 and J usage is TRBJ1-1, with D unresolved. The V end lost 1 base, the J end lost 7 bases, and 13 bases lay between the germline ends. This CDR3 has 13 residues. CDR1 and CDR2 from the germline V gene are GTSNPN and SVGIG (reference sequence). The CDR3 sequence: CAWSGYSPIEAFF. The CDR3 nucleotides read TGTGCCTGGAGTGGGTACAGCCCTATTGAAGCTTTCTTT.

The chain links TRBV4-2 to TRBJ2-1; TRBD1 aligns across 10 bases. The CDR3 has 16 amino acids. Trimming cost V 0 bases and J 2 bases; bases outside gene matches: 1. The germline gives CDR1 LGHNA, CDR2 YNFKEQ. The CDR3 region has the DNA TGTGCCAGCAGCCAAGATGGGACAGGGGCCTACAATGAGCAGTTCTTC. The encoded protein is CASSQDGTGAYNEQFF.